A selection of T cell receptor beta chains follows, all from one sample in a study of T cell changes during pregnancy in multiple sclerosis. TCRdb's copy holds only in-frame clones and misses some; the assay was immunoSEQ multiplex PCR. The table lists under 65,000 clones, 90% of them singletons. Here the sequenced sample was peripheral blood, taken in the first trimester of pregnancy. These receptors were obtained from a female donor in good health, enrolled as a control in a pregnancy study. Each CDR3 is given with its conserved first and last residue. Fields, in order: J gene, V gene, CDR3 protein.

TRBJ1-2,TRBV5-1,CASSTDSPGYGYTF
TRBJ1-2,TRBV18,CASSPREDYGYTF
TRBJ2-2,TRBV18,CASSPGTAPGELFF
TRBJ2-3,TRBV19,CASSSITGGAVDTQYF
TRBJ2-3,TRBV4-2,CASSPGLAGGPATDTQYF
TRBJ1-2,TRBV7-8,CASSSGQARVYGYTF
TRBJ2-5,TRBV11-2,CASRLLGQGIQETQYF
TRBJ1-2,TRBV6-5,CASSWTGEGYTF
TRBJ2-3,TRBV28,CASSYSDRTVTDTQYF
TRBJ1-2,TRBV2,CASSWGRDGYGYTF
TRBJ2-7,TRBV2,CASVGQGGAEQYF
TRBJ2-3,TRBV5-1,CASSAGLAGVTDTQYF
TRBJ1-1,TRBV6-6,CASSYSGGGTEAFF
TRBJ1-1,TRBV7-3,CASSNTGGTEAFF
TRBJ2-5,TRBV5-1,CASRPEGSETQYF
TRBJ1-4,TRBV7-9,CASSSKRQGEKLFF
TRBJ2-2,TRBV19,CASSPLGLAGGKGGELFF
TRBJ1-1,TRBV14,CASSQGGRGTEAFF
TRBJ1-1,TRBV27,CASSRRQGEEAFF
TRBJ2-7,TRBV6-5,CASRDGRGEQYF
TRBJ2-7,TRBV5-5,CASSWERRSGEQYF
TRBJ1-2,TRBV29-1,CSVVGRMDGYTF
TRBJ2-5,TRBV6-5,CASSSLGETQYF
TRBJ1-5,TRBV7-2,CASSSDSYQPQHF
TRBJ2-3,TRBV6-1,CASRTWTSGRDTQYF
TRBJ1-2,TRBV7-9,CASSLNGADYGYTF
TRBJ1-5,TRBV30,CAWTLGQGSQPQHF
TRBJ1-1,TRBV5-1,CASSLEAAAEAFF
TRBJ2-3,TRBV9,CASSVVGGSTDTQYF
TRBJ2-5,TRBV7-6,CASSLQGFVETQYF
TRBJ1-2,TRBV10-1,CASRVPGGQNYGYTF
TRBJ1-5,TRBV2,CASSDRTGDQPQHF
TRBJ1-3,TRBV4-1,CASSQLDREAIYF
TRBJ1-5,TRBV27,CASSPQGSNQPQHF
TRBJ2-3,TRBV11-1,CASSRRLAGITDTQYF
TRBJ1-5,TRBV27,CASRGSGTAAQHF
TRBJ1-1,TRBV10-3,CAISNPQGPVNTEAFF
TRBJ2-2,TRBV6-4,CASKEGDTGELFF
TRBJ1-1,TRBV27,CASSVTVLNTEAFF
TRBJ2-1,TRBV10-2,CASSDDSSYYNEQFF
TRBJ1-1,TRBV10-3,CAISERGNTEAFF
TRBJ2-2,TRBV6-4,CASSDTVTGELFF
TRBJ1-5,TRBV10-2,CASGEGNQPQHF
TRBJ2-7,TRBV5-1,CASSLQGFSYEQYF
TRBJ2-2,TRBV7-9,CASSLEGQTGELFF
TRBJ1-5,TRBV7-2,CASSSRRGDQPQHF
TRBJ1-1,TRBV30,CAWSLTRDTEAFF
TRBJ2-7,TRBV11-3,CASRTSASYEQYF
TRBJ2-2,TRBV11-3,CASSLPPGTSGRATGELFF